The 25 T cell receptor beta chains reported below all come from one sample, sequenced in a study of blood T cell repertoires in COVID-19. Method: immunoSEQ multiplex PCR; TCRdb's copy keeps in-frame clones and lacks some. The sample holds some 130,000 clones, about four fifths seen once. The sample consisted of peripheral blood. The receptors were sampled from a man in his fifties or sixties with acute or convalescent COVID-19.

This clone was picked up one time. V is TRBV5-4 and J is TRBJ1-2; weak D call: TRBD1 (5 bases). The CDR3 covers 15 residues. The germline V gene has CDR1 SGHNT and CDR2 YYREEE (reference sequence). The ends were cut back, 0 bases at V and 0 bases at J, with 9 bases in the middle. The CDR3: CASSLGQYPNYGYTF. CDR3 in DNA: TGTGCCAGCAGCTTGGGACAGTATCCTAACTATGGCTACACCTTC. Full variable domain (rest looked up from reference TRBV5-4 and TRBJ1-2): ETGVTQSPTHLIKTRGQQVTLRCSSQSGHNTVSWYQQALGQGPQFIFQYYREEENGRGNFPPRFSGLQFPNYSSELNVNALELDDSALYLCASSLGQYPNYGYTFGSGTRLTVV.

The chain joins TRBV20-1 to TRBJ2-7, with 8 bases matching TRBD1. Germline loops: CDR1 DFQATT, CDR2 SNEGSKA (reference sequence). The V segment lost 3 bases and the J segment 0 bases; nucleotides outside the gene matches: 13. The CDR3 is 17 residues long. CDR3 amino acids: CSASGTGALSSSYEQYF. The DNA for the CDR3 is TGCAGTGCTAGTGGGACAGGAGCCTTAAGTAGCTCCTACGAGCAGTACTTC.

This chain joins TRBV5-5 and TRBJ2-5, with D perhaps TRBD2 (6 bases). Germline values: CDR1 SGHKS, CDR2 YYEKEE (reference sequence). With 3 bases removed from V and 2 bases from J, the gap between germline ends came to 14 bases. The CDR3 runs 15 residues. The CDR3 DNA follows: TGTGCCAGCAGCTGGGGGGACCGTCCTCAAGAGACCCAGTACTTC. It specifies CASSWGDRPQETQYF. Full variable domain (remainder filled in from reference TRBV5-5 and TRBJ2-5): DAGVTQSPTHLIKTRGQQVTLRCSPISGHKSVSWYQQVLGQGPQFIFQYYEKEERGRGNFPDRFSARQFPNYSSELNVNALLLGDSALYLCASSWGDRPQETQYFGPGTRLLVL.

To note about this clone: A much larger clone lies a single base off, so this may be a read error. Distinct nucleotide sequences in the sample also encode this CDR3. This CDR3 is CASSRSGGATDTQYF. The CDR3 region has the DNA TGTGCCAGCAGTCGTAGCGGGGGGGCCACAGATACGCAGTATTTT. The chain links TRBV7-3 to TRBJ2-3, with TRBD2 matching over 11 bases. The CDR3 is 15 residues long. J gave up 2 bases and V 6 bases, and 4 bases lay outside the gene matches. From germline, CDR1 is SGHTA and CDR2 FQGTGA. Based on the CDR3 plus reference TRBV7-3 and TRBJ2-3, the full variable domain is GAGVSQTPSNKVTEKGKYVELRCDPISGHTALYWYRQSLGQGPEFLIYFQGTGAADDSGLPNDRFFAVRPEGSVSTLKIQRTERGDSAVYLCASSRSGGATDTQYFGPGTRLTVL.

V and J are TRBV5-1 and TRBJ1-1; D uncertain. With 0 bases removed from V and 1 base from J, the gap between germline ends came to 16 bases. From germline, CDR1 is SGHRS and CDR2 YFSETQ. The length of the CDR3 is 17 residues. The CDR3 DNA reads TGCGCCAGCAGCTTGGCCCGTGGGGAGATATCGAACACTGAAGCTTTCTTT. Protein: CASSLARGEISNTEAFF.

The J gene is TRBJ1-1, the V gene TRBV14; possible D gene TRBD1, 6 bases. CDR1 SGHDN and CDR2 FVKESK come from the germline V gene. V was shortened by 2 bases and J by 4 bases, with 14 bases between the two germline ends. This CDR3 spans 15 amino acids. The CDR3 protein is CASSQLTGQVTEAFF. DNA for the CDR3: TGTGCCAGCAGCCAACTAACAGGGCAAGTCACTGAAGCTTTCTTT.

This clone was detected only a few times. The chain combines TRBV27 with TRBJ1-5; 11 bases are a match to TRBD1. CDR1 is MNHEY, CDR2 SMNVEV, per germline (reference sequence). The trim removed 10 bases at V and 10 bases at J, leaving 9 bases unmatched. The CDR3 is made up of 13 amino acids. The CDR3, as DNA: TGTGCCACCGGGACAGGGGGTAGATTACCCCAGCATTTT. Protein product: CATGTGGRLPQHF.

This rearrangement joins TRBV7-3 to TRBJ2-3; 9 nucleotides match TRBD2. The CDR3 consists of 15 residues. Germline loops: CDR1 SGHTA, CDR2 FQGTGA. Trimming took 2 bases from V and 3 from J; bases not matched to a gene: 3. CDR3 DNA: TGTGCCAGCAGCTTATGGGCGGGAGGGACAGATACGCAGTATTTT. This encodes CASSLWAGGTDTQYF.

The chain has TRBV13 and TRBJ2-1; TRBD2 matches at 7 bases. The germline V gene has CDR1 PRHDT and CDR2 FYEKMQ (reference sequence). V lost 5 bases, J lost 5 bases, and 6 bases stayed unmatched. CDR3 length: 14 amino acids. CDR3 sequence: CASSQGLVHNEQFF. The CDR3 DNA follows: TGTGCCAGCAGCCAAGGACTAGTACACAATGAGCAGTTCTTC.

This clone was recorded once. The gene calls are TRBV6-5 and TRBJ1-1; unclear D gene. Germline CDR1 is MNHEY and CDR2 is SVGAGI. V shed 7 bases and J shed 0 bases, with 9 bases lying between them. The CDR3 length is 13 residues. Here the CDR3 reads CASINNMNTEAFF. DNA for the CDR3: TGTGCCAGCATTAATAACATGAACACTGAAGCTTTCTTT.

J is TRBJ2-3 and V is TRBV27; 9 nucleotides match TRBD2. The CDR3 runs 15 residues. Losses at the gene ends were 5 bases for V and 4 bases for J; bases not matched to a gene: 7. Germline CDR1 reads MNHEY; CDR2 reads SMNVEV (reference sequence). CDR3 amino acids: CASSLRTSESDTQYF. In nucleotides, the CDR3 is TGTGCCAGCAGTCTAAGGACTAGCGAGTCAGATACGCAGTATTTT.

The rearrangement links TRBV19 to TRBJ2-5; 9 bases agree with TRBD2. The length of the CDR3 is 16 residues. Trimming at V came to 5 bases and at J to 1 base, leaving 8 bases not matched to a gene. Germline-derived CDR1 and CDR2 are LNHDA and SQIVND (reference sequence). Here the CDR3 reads CASSALAGTGQETQYF. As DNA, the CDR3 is TGTGCCAGTAGTGCCCTAGCGGGGACTGGCCAAGAGACCCAGTACTTC.

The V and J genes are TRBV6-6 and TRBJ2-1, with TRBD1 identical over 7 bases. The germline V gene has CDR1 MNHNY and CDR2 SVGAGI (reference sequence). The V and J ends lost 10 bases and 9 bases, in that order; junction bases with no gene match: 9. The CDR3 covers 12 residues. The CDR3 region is CATGTDFAEQFF. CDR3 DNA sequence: TGTGCCACAGGGACAGATTTCGCTGAGCAGTTCTTC.

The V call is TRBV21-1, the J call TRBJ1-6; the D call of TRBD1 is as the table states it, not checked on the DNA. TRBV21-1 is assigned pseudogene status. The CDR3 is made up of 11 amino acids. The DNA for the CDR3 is TGTGCCAGACAGGTAAATTCACCCCTCCACTTT. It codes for CARQVNSPLHF.

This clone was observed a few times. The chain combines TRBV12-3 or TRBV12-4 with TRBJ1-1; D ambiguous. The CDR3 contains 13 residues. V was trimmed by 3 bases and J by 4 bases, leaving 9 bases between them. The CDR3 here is CASSLARATEAFF. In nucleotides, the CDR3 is TGTGCCAGCAGTTTGGCGAGGGCCACTGAAGCTTTCTTT.

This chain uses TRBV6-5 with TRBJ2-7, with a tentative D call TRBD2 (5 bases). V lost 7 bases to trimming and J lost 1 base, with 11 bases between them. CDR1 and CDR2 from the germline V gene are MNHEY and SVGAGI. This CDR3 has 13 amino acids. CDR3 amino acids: CASITGLSYEQYF. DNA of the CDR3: TGTGCCAGCATTACCGGACTTTCCTACGAGCAGTACTTC.

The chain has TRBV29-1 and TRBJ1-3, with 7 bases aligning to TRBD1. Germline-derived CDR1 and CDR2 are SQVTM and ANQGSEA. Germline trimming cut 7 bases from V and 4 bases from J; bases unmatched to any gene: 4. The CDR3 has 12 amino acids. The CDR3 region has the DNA TGCAGCGCCAGGGACAGAGGAAACACCATATATTTT. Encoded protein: CSARDRGNTIYF.

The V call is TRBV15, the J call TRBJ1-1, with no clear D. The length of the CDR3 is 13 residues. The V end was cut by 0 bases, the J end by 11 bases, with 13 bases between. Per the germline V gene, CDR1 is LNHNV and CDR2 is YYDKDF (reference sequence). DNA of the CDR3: TGTGCCACCAGCAGAGATCGTCCATTTCAGGCTTTCTTT. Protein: CATSRDRPFQAFF.

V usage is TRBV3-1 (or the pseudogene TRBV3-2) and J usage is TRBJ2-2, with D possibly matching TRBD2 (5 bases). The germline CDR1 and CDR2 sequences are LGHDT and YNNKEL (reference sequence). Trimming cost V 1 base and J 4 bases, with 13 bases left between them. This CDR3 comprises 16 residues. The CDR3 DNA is TGTGCCAGCAGCCAAGGGCGGGTTCGTGGCACCGGGGAGCTGTTTTTT. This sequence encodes CASSQGRVRGTGELFF.

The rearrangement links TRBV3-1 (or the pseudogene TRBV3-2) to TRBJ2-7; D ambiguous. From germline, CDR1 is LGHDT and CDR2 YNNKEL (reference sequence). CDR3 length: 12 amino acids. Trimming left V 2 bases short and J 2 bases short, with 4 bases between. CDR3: CASSQSTYEQYF. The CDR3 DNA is TGTGCCAGCAGCCAATCCACCTACGAGCAGTACTTC.

CDR3 sequence reads: CASSPLGNPGTGIFDEQFF. Written as DNA, the CDR3 is TGTGCCAGCAGCCCTCTTGGGAACCCCGGGACAGGGATTTTCGATGAGCAGTTCTTC. The chain is built from TRBV9 and TRBJ2-1, with 9 bases matching TRBD1. V trimming: 4 bases; J trimming: 8 bases; junction bases outside the gene matches: 22. The length of the CDR3 is 19 residues. CDR1 is SGDLS, CDR2 YYNGEE, per germline.

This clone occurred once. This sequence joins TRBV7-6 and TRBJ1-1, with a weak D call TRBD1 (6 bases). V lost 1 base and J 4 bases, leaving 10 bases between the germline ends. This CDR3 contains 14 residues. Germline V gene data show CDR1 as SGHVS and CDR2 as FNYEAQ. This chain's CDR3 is CASSLGTAGTEAFF. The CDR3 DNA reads TGTGCCAGCAGCTTAGGGACAGCCGGCACTGAAGCTTTCTTT. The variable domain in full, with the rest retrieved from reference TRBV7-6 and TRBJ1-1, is GAGVSQSPRYKVTKRGQDVALRCDPISGHVSLYWYRQALGQGPEFLTYFNYEAQQDKSGLPNDRFSAERPEGSISTLTIQRTEQRDSAMYRCASSLGTAGTEAFFGQGTRLTVV.

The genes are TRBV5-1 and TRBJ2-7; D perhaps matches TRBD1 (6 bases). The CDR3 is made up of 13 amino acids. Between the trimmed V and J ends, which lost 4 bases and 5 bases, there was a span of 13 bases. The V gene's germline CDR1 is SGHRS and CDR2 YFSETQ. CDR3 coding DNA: TGCGCCAGCAGCACCATAACAGGGAACGAGCAGTACTTC. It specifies CASSTITGNEQYF.

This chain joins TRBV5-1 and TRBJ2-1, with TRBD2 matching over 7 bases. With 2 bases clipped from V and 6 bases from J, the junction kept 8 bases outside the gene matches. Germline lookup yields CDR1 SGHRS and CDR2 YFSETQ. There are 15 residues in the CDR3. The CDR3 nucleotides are TGCGCCAGCAGCTTCATCGGGGCTAGCGGCAATGAGCAGTTCTTC. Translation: CASSFIGASGNEQFF.

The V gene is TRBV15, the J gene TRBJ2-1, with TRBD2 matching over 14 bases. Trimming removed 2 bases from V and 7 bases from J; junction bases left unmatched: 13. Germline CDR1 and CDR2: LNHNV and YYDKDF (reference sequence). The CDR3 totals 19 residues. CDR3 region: CATSRRGVGTSGRSNEQFF. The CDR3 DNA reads TGTGCCACCAGCAGAAGAGGGGTCGGGACTAGCGGGAGAAGTAATGAGCAGTTCTTC.